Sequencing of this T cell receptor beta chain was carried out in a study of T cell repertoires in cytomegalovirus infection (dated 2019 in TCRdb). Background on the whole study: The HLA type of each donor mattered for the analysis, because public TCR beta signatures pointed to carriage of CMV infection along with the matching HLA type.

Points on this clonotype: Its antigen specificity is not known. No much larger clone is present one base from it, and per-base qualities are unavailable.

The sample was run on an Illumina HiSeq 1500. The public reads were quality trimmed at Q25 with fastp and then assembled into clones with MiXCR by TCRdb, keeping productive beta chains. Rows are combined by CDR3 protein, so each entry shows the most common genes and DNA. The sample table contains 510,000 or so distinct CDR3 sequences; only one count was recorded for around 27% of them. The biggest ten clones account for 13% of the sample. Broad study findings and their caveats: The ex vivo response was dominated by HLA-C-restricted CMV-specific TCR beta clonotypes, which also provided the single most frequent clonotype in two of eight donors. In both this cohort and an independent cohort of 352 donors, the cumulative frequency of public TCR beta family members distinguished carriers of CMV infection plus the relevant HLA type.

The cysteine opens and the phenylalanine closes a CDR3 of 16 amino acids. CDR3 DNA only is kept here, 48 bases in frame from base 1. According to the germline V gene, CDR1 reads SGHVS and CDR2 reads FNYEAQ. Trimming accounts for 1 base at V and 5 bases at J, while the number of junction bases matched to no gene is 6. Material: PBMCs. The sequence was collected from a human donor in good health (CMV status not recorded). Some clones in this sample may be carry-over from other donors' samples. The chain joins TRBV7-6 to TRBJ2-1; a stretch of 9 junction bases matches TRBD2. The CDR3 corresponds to CASSLVPAGGDNEQFF. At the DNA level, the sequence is TGTGCCAGCAGCTTAGTTCCGGCGGGAGGGGACAATGAGCAGTTCTTC.